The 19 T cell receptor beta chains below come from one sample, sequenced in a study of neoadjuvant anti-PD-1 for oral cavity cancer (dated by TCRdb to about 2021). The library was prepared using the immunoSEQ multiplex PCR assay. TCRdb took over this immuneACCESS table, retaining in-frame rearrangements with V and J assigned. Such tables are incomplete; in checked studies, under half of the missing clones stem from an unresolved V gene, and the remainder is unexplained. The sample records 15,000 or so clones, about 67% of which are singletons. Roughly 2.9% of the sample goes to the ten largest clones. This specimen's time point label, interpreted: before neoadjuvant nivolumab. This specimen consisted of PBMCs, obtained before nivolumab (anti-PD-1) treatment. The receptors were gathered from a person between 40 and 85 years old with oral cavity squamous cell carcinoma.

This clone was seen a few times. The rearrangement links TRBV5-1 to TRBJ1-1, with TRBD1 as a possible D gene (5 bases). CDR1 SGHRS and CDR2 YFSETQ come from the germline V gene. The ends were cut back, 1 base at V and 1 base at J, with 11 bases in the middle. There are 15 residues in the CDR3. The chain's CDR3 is CASSLNVGANTEAFF. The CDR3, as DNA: TGCGCCAGCAGCTTGAATGTAGGGGCGAACACTGAAGCTTTCTTT.

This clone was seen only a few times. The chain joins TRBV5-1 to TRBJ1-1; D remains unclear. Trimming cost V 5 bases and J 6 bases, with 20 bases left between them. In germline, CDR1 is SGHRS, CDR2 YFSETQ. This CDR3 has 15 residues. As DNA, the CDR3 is TGCGCCAGCAGGTATGGGGAAAGGATGCGGGCTGAAGCTTTCTTT. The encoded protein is CASRYGERMRAEAFF.

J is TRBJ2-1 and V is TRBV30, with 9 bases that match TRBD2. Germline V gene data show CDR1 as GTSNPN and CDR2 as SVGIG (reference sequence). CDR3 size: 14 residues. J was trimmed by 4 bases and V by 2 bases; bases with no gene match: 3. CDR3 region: CAWSSSGVYNEQFF. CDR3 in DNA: TGTGCCTGGAGTTCTAGCGGGGTTTACAATGAGCAGTTCTTC.

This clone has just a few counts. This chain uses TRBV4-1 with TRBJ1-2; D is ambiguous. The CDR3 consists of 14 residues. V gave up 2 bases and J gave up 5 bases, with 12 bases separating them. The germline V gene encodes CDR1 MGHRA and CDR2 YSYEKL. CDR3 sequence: CASSQIRGGYGYTF. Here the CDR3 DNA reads TGCGCCAGCAGCCAAATCCGGGGTGGGTATGGCTACACCTTC.

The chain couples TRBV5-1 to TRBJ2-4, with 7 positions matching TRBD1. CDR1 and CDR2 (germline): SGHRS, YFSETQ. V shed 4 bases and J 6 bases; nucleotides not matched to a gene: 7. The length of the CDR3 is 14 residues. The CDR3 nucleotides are TGCGCCAGCAGCCCGGGACAGTTATTAAACATTCAGTACTTC. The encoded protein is CASSPGQLLNIQYF.

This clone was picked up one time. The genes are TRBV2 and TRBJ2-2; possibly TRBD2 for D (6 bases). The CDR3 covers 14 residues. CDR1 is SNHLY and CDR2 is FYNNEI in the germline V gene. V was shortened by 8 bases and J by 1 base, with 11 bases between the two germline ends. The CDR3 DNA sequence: TGTGCCAGCGCGGGGCCGAGGAACACCGGGGAGCTGTTTTTT. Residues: CASAGPRNTGELFF.

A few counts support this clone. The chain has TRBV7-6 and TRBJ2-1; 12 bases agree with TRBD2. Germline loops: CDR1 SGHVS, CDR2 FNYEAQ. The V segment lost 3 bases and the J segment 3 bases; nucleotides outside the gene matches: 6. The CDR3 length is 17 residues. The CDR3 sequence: CASSFASGGGDYNEQFF. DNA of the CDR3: TGTGCCAGCAGCTTCGCTAGCGGGGGGGGAGACTACAATGAGCAGTTCTTC.

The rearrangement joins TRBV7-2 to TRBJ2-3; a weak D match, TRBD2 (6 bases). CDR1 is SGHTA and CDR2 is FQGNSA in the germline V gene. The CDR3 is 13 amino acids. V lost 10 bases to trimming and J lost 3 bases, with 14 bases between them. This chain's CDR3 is CATGGDWTDTQYF. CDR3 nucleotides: TGTGCCACCGGGGGAGATTGGACAGATACGCAGTATTTT. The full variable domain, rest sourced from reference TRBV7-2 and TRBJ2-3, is GAGVSQSPSNKVTEKGKDVELRCDPISGHTALYWYRQSLGQGLEFLIYFQGNSAPDKSGLPSDRFSAERTGGSVSTLTIQRTQQEDSAVYLCATGGDWTDTQYFGPGTRLTVL.

CDR3 amino acids: CASSASGTDTQYF. CDR3 DNA: TGTGCCAGCAGCGCTAGCGGCACAGATACGCAGTATTTT. J is TRBJ2-3 and V is TRBV7-9, with D perhaps matching TRBD2 (6 bases). The germline V and J ends were trimmed by 5 bases and 1 base, with 7 bases remaining between them. The CDR3 sequence is 13 residues long. Germline V CDR1 and CDR2: SEHNR, FQNEAQ (reference sequence).

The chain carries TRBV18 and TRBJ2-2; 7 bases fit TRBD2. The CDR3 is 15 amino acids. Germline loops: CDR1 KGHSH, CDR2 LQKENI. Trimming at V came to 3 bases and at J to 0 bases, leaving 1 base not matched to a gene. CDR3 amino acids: CASSPSGTNTGELFF. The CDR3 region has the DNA TGTGCCAGCTCACCGAGCGGGACGAACACCGGGGAGCTGTTTTTT.

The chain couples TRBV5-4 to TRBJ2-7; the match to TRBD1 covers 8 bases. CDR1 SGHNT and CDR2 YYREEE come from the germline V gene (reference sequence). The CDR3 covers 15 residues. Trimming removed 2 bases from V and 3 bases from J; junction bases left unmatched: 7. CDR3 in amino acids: CASSFGGQAVYEQYF. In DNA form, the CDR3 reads TGTGCCAGCAGCTTTGGGGGACAGGCCGTCTACGAGCAGTACTTC.

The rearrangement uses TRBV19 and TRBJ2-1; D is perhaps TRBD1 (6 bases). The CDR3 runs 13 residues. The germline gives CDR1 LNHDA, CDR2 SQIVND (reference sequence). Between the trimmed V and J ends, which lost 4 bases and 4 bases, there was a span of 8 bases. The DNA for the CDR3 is TGTGCCAGTAGTACCGGACAGTACAATGAGCAGTTCTTC. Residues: CASSTGQYNEQFF.

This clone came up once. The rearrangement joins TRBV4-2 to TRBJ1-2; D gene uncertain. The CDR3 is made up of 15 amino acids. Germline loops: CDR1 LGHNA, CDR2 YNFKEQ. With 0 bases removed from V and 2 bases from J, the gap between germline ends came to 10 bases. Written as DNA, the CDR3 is TGTGCCAGCAGCCAAGATGGGGTAGGGAACTATGGCTACACCTTC. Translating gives CASSQDGVGNYGYTF.

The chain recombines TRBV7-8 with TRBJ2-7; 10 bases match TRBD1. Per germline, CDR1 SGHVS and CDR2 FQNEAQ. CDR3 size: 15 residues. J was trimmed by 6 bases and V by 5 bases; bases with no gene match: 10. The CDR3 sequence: CASSPRDRGGGEQYF. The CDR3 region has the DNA TGTGCCAGCAGCCCCCGGGACAGGGGAGGTGGCGAGCAGTACTTC.

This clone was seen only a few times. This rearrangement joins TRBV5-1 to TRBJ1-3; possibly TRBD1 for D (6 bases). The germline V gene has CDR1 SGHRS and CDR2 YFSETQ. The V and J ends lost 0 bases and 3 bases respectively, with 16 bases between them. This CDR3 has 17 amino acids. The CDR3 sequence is CASSLAPGDLYGNTIYF. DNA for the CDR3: TGCGCCAGCAGCTTGGCGCCAGGGGACCTTTATGGAAACACCATATATTTT.

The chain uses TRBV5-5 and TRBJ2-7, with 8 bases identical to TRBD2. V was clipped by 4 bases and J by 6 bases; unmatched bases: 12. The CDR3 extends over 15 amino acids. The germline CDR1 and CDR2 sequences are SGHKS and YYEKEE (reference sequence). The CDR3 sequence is CASSRAGLGRLEQYF. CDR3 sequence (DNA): TGTGCCAGCAGCCGTGCGGGACTAGGGCGTCTCGAGCAGTACTTC.

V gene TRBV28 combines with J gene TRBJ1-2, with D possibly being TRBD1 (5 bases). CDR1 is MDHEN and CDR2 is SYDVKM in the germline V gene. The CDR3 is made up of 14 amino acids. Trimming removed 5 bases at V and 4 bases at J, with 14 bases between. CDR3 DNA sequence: TGTGCCAGCAGTACCGGGGACCCAGGCTATGGCTACACCTTC. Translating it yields CASSTGDPGYGYTF.

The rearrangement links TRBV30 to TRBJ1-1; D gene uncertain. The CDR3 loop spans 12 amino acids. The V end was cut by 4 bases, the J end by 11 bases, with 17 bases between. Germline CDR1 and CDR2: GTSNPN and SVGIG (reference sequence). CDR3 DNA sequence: TGTGCCTGGAATGGGGTGGCAGGCCGGGCTTTCTTT. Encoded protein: CAWNGVAGRAFF.

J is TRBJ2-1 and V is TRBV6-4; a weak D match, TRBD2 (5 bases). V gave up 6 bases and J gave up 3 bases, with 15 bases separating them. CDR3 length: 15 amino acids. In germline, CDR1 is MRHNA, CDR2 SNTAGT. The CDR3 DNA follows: TGTGCCAGCAGCCGTAGCGACGGGGACTACAATGAGCAGTTCTTC. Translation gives CASSRSDGDYNEQFF.